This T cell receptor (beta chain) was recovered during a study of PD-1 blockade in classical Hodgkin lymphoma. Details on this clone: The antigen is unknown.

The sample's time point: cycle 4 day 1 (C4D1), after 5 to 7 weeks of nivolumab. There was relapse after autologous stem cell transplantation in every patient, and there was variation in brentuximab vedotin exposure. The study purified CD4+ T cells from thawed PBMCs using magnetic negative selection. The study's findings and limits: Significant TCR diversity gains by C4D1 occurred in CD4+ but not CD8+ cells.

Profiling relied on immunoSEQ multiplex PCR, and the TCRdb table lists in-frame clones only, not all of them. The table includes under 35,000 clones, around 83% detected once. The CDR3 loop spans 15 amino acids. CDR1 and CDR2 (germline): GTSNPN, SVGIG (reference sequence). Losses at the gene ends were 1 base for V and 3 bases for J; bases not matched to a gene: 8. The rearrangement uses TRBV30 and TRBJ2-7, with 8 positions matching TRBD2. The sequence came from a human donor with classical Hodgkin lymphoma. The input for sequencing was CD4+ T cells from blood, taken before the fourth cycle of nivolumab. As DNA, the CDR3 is TGTGCCTGGAGTGCACTAGCGGACCCTTTCTACGAGCAGTACTTC. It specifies CAWSALADPFYEQYF.